The clone carrying this TCR beta chain was seen repeatedly, ten times or more. The antigen is undetermined. The CDR3 sequence is 13 residues long. Germline CDR1 is SEHNR and CDR2 is FQNEAQ (reference sequence). V lost 2 bases, J lost 3 bases, and 5 bases lay in between. TCR cDNA molecules each carried a unique molecular identifier. TCRdb ran MiXCR on the 5' RACE reads and lists one entry per CDR3 protein. The data show tens of thousands of distinct CDR3 sequences, over 5.5% seen once. Time point given: sample taken at primary tumor resection. Whole RNA obtained from tumor, nontumor lung or frozen PBMC underwent sequencing without sorting. The data stem from a study of spatial heterogeneity in lung cancer. Study-level results: TCRs found ubiquitously expanded in tumor appeared in blood more at resection than at follow-up.

The source was PBMCs, collected at surgery. This receptor was obtained from a female donor with early-stage non-small cell lung cancer. The rearrangement uses TRBV7-9 and TRBJ1-5; D remains ambiguous. This CDR3 reads CASSLHYNQPQHF. CDR3 in DNA: TGTGCCAGCAGCTTACATTACAATCAGCCCCAGCATTTT.